The 15 T cell receptor beta chains below all came from one sample that was sequenced in a study of T cell repertoires in cytomegalovirus infection. TCRdb itself ran the reads through MiXCR, one entry per CDR3 protein. The sample consists of 640,000 or so distinct CDR3 sequences, roughly 30% of them appearing once. The antigens these receptors bind are not known. The sample in question was cultured PBMCs, obtained from culture after CMV antigen stimulation. The receptor source for this set is a human donor in good health (CMV status not recorded). Some clones in this sample may be carry-over from other donors' samples.

In this sample, this clonotype turned up a few times. V usage is TRBV6-1 and J usage is TRBJ2-1; the D gene is possibly TRBD1 (7 bases). Deletions cut 5 bases from V and 7 bases from J, with 15 bases between. CDR1 is MNHNS, CDR2 SASEGT, per germline. This CDR3 has 14 residues. The CDR3 reads CASSLKGAGNEQFF. The DNA of the CDR3 is TGTGCCAGCAGTTTGAAGGGGGCGGGAAATGAGCAGTTCTTC.

This clonotype appeared a few times. The chain joins TRBV19 to TRBJ1-1, with D perhaps matching TRBD1 (5 bases). The CDR3 is made up of 16 amino acids. The V gene's germline CDR1 is LNHDA and CDR2 SQIVND (reference sequence). Trimming cost V 1 base and J 3 bases, with 15 bases left between them. CDR3 sequence: CASSIGVRAWDTEAFF. DNA of the CDR3: TGTGCCAGTAGTATAGGAGTCAGGGCCTGGGACACTGAAGCTTTCTTT.

The DNA of the CDR3 is TGTGCCAGCAGCCAGCGGGGGACAGGGGGCGCGCGTGCCTACGAGCAGTACTTC. Its protein is CASSQRGTGGARAYEQYF. The chain joins TRBV7-2 to TRBJ2-7; 12 nucleotides align to TRBD1. Per germline, CDR1 SGHTA and CDR2 FQGNSA. The J segment lost 2 bases and the V segment lost 5 bases, leaving 13 bases of the junction unmatched. The CDR3 is 18 amino acids.

The chain couples TRBV6-1 to TRBJ1-1; D may be TRBD1 (6 bases). Germline values: CDR1 MNHNS, CDR2 SASEGT. V was trimmed by 5 bases and J by 7 bases, leaving 11 bases between them. This CDR3 comprises 12 residues. In DNA form, the CDR3 reads TGTGCCAGCAGTCGCTCGGACAGTGAAGCTTTCTTT. Protein: CASSRSDSEAFF.

This clonotype was seen more than once but under ten times. The chain recombines TRBV7-7 with TRBJ2-1, with TRBD1 matching 7 bases. Germline V gene data show CDR1 as SSHAT and CDR2 as FNYEAQ (reference sequence). The length of the CDR3 is 15 residues. Trimming removed 5 bases from V and 0 bases from J; junction bases left unmatched: 4. CDR3 sequence (DNA): TGTGCCAGCAGCAAGGGACAGAGCTCCTACAATGAGCAGTTCTTC. Amino acid sequence: CASSKGQSSYNEQFF.

This clonotype was observed a handful of times. This chain connects TRBV11-2 to TRBJ1-2; D uncertain. The CDR3 is made up of 13 amino acids. Germline lookup yields CDR1 SGHAT and CDR2 FQNNGV. V was shortened by 5 bases and J by 7 bases, with 14 bases between the two germline ends. DNA of the CDR3: TGTGCCAGCAGCCCCCTCAGATATTTTGGCTACACCTTC. Encoded protein: CASSPLRYFGYTF. Together with reference TRBV11-2 and TRBJ1-2, the CDR3 gives the full variable domain: EAGVAQSPRYKIIEKRQSVAFWCNPISGHATLYWYQQILGQGPKLLIQFQNNGVVDDSQLPKDRFSAERLKGVDSTLKIQPAKLEDSAVYLCASSPLRYFGYTFGSGTRLTVV.

The rearrangement uses TRBV7-9 and TRBJ1-1; D unresolved. The CDR3 has 13 amino acids. V was pared by 4 bases and J by 0 bases, with 6 bases between. Germline V gives CDR1 SEHNR, CDR2 FQNEAQ (reference sequence). The CDR3 bases are TGTGCCAGCAGCTGGGAGTTGAACACTGAAGCTTTCTTT. Protein sequence: CASSWELNTEAFF.

This chain uses TRBV18 with TRBJ2-5; D unclear. From germline, CDR1 is KGHSH and CDR2 LQKENI. The CDR3 loop spans 14 amino acids. V was trimmed by 2 bases and J by 5 bases, leaving 12 bases between them. CDR3 sequence reads: CASSPDAGRETQYF. In nucleotides, the CDR3 is TGTGCCAGCTCACCAGATGCTGGCCGGGAGACCCAGTACTTC.

The rearrangement joins TRBV4-2 to TRBJ2-5, with 10 bases matching TRBD2. Germline CDR1 LGHNA, CDR2 YNFKEQ. This CDR3 spans 16 amino acids. The trim removed 1 base at V and 4 bases at J, leaving 6 bases unmatched. The CDR3 region is CASSQALAGVGETQYF. CDR3 coding DNA: TGTGCCAGCAGCCAAGCCCTAGCGGGGGTAGGAGAGACCCAGTACTTC.

This clonotype turned up a few times. V gene TRBV6-1 combines with J gene TRBJ2-1, with D possibly TRBD1 on 5 matching bases. Trimming removed 7 bases from V and 4 bases from J, with 14 bases in between. The CDR3 is made up of 14 amino acids. Per the germline V gene, CDR1 is MNHNS and CDR2 is SASEGT. CDR3 protein: CASKWGTGYNEQFF. The CDR3 nucleotides are TGTGCCAGCAAATGGGGAACAGGATACAATGAGCAGTTCTTC.

The chain carries TRBV7-8 and TRBJ2-3, with D possibly being TRBD1 (5 bases). Trimming pared 3 bases from V and 2 bases from J, leaving 15 bases between. This CDR3 is 16 amino acids long. The germline CDR1 and CDR2 sequences are SGHVS and FQNEAQ. CDR3 residues: CASSFRALPPTDTQYF. The CDR3 nucleotides read TGTGCCAGCAGCTTCAGGGCGCTACCCCCCACAGATACGCAGTATTTT.

The chain joins TRBV6-6 to TRBJ1-2, with 7 nucleotides matching TRBD1. J lost 4 bases, V lost 6 bases, and 8 bases had no gene match. Germline V gene sequence: CDR1 MNHNY, CDR2 SVGAGI (reference sequence). This CDR3 spans 14 amino acids. The CDR3 region is CASRTQGVIYGYTF. CDR3 nucleotides: TGTGCCAGCAGGACCCAGGGGGTGATCTATGGCTACACCTTC.

The chain links TRBV19 to TRBJ2-1; D unclear. The V end was cut by 3 bases, the J end by 4 bases, with 7 bases between. Germline V CDR1 and CDR2: LNHDA, SQIVND (reference sequence). The CDR3 covers 13 residues. Written as DNA, the CDR3 is TGTGCCAGTAGTATCCCGCCGTACAATGAGCAGTTCTTC. Amino acid sequence: CASSIPPYNEQFF.

The gene calls are TRBV6-5 and TRBJ2-1; no clear D gene. Germline V CDR1 and CDR2: MNHEY, SVGAGI. The CDR3 extends over 12 amino acids. Trimming left V 10 bases short and J 4 bases short, with 11 bases between. As DNA, the CDR3 is TGTGCCACTGGATTAAGTTACAATGAGCAGTTCTTC. Amino acid sequence: CATGLSYNEQFF.

This clonotype came up once. The rearrangement links TRBV20-1 to TRBJ2-3; TRBD1 matches at 7 bases. The germline V gene encodes CDR1 DFQATT and CDR2 SNEGSKA (reference sequence). V lost 6 bases to trimming and J lost 4 bases; unmatched junction nucleotides: 13. This CDR3 spans 15 amino acids. The CDR3 loop reads CSASGQVLQADTQYF. The CDR3 coding sequence is TGCAGTGCCTCCGGACAGGTCCTCCAGGCAGATACGCAGTATTTT.